One T cell receptor beta chain is described in this entry. Its antigen is unknown. Nothing much larger sits one base from this clone, and base qualities are not available. This sample was included in a study of human CD4 T cells and Enterobacteriaceae (dated by TCRdb to the early 2020s). There are 13 amino acids in the CDR3, from cysteine to phenylalanine inclusive. The only DNA kept is the CDR3, 39 bases in frame from the first base. V is reduced by 4 bases and J by 5 bases, leaving a spacing of 14 bases between them. From a lookup of the germline V gene (reference sequence), CDR1 and CDR2 are GTSNPN and SVGIG. Memory CD4+ T cells, defined as all CD4+ cells except CD45RA+CCR7+CD95- naive cells, were FACS-sorted on a FACSAria III to over 95% purity. Blood from healthy donors came from blood donation centers in Switzerland. Total CD4+ T cells and monocytes were enriched by positive selection with CD4 and CD14 magnetic microbeads. CD8+, CD14+, CD16+, CD56+, CD19+ and CD25-bright cells were excluded before sorting. In two blood donors, total memory CD4+ T cells were sequenced directly ex vivo to assess in vivo expansion of bacteria-reactive clonotypes. Peripheral blood mononuclear cells were isolated from donor blood using Ficoll-Paque Plus.

General conclusions and limits of the study: Ex vivo, broadly cross-reactive clonotypes appeared more expanded than specific ones, with about 55% of the 19 and most of the roughly 30 in the top 5%. Reactivity of ex vivo clonotypes was inferred only by matching nucleotide sequences to CFSE-low cultures from the same donors.

The ex vivo total memory CD4+ samples were sequenced at deep level, which gave a detection sensitivity of one cell in 200,000. The QIAamp DNA Micro Kit was used to extract genomic DNA from cell pellets, and the quantity and purity of the genomic DNA were checked by spectrophotometry. The immunoSEQ multiplex PCR assay was used to amplify TCR Vbeta CDR3 regions. Sequencing of amplicons was performed on the Illumina HiSeq platform. The retrieved sequences were 87 nucleotides in length and included the CDR3 region. In the original analysis: Each unique productive TCR Vbeta nucleotide sequence counted as a clonotype and was quantified by productive template frequency from ImmunoSEQ Analyzer V3.0. Expanded clonotypes were defined by a threshold at the top 5th percentile of each frequency-ranked repertoire. The R package fossil was used to compute repertoire overlap as Chao-Jaccard, and the R package MASS was used to visualize the overlap by nonmetric multidimensional scaling. TCRdb carries this immuneACCESS record with in-frame sequences only. Its versions omit some clonotypes, under half of them owing to an unresolved V gene in the studies checked, with the rest unexplained. V and J calls and clone size are as listed in that table; D and trimming were resolved from the DNA. Within this sample are about 29,000 clones, with roughly 79% of them counted one time only. The ten largest make up approximately 1.5% of the sample.

Sequencing input: memory CD4+ T cells from blood. The sample's cell subset or site label, decoded: total memory CD4 T cells sorted directly ex vivo, unstimulated. Rearrangement joined TRBV30 to TRBJ2-5; a weak D assignment points to TRBD2 (5 bases agree). This receptor was obtained from a human donor in good health. For the CDR3, the sequence is CAWTRGPWETQYF. The bases read TGTGCCTGGACCCGAGGGCCTTGGGAGACCCAGTACTTC.